Listed below are T cell receptor beta chains from one sample, sequenced in a study of spatial heterogeneity in lung cancer. One entry per CDR3 protein, called by TCRdb with MiXCR from the 5' RACE reads. The sample gives over 50,000 distinct CDR3 sequences, 6.3% of which show up once; roughly 14% is in the top ten. Sequenced here: PBMCs, sampled at surgery. Receptors originate from a female donor with early-stage non-small cell lung cancer. The CDR3 runs from the conserved cysteine through the conserved F or W.

length,V,J,CDR3
14,TRBV6-4,TRBJ1-5,CASSDRVGNQPQHF
14,TRBV20-1,TRBJ2-5,CSARDWTSQETQYF
11,TRBV19,TRBJ2-2,CASNTGGELFF
18,TRBV24-1,TRBJ2-2,CATSDPWRTSANTGELFF
14,TRBV5-1,TRBJ2-5,CASSLFANQETQYF
16,TRBV6-6,TRBJ2-1,CASSTLTSGGYNEQFF
15,TRBV18,TRBJ1-1,CASSLLGTPNTEAFF
13,TRBV6-1,TRBJ2-7,CASSERQSLEQYF
15,TRBV5-4,TRBJ1-5,CASSLGTGAPQPQHF
15,TRBV11-2,TRBJ1-3,CASSQTGGTGNTIYF
16,TRBV28,TRBJ2-2,CASRRTEIGNTGELFF
14,TRBV19,TRBJ2-7,CASNAGTISYEQYF
12,TRBV29-1,TRBJ1-1,CSVVRGGTEAFF
17,TRBV9,TRBJ1-1,CASSGGIGGARNTEAFF
14,TRBV12-5,TRBJ2-1,CASGLDMGLHEQFF
18,TRBV5-1,TRBJ2-5,CASSSGLLSGRALETQYF
13,TRBV18,TRBJ2-7,CASSPLQGEEQYF
13,TRBV27,TRBJ2-7,CASSSPGQREQYF
15,TRBV5-1,TRBJ1-1,CASSSGTDEGTEAFF
16,TRBV20-1,TRBJ2-3,CSAPPPLAGVPDTQYF
14,TRBV7-3,TRBJ2-1,CASSPAGAYNEQFF
13,TRBV7-3,TRBJ2-3,CASSPPSSDTQYF
14,TRBV12-3/TRBV12-4,TRBJ1-2,CASSLAGQDYGYTF
15,TRBV13,TRBJ1-4,CASSLKRTTNEKLFF
12,TRBV3-1,TRBJ1-1,CASSQTRGEAFF
14,TRBV20-1,TRBJ2-7,CSARRGEGPYEQYF
13,TRBV7-2,TRBJ2-5,CASSFRFGETQYF
15,TRBV5-1,TRBJ1-4,CASSMDGGRDEKLFF
13,TRBV9,TRBJ2-2,CASSVESFGELFF